These 30 T cell receptor beta chains originate from one sample sequenced in a study of T cells in Graves' hyperthyroidism and ophthalmopathy. TCR beta CDR3 regions were amplified from RNA. A first-round RT-PCR of the TCR CDR3 used the HTBI primer set. MiXCR was run by TCRdb on the multiplex PCR reads, yielding one entry per CDR3 protein. The sample lists some 500,000 distinct CDR3 sequences; approximately 16% were seen once. Specimen: blood. These receptors came from a woman in her twenties or thirties with Graves' ophthalmopathy.

This clonotype appeared many times. The gene calls are TRBV12-3 or TRBV12-4 and TRBJ1-5; TRBD1 matches at 11 bases. There are 14 residues in the CDR3. V lost 4 bases to trimming and J lost 6 bases; unmatched junction nucleotides: 2. CDR3 sequence reads: CASSWGTGGQPQHF. The CDR3 DNA reads TGTGCCAGCAGTTGGGGGACAGGGGGTCAGCCCCAGCATTTT.

This clonotype appeared a single time. The gene calls are TRBV11-1 and TRBJ2-2, with 7 positions matching TRBD1. J gave up 3 bases and V 10 bases, and 8 bases lay outside the gene matches. CDR3 length equals 14 residues. Looked up from germline, CDR1 is SGHAT and CDR2 is FQDESV (reference sequence). The CDR3 sequence: CATRQGPDTGELFF. The CDR3 DNA reads as TGTGCCACCCGACAGGGACCGGACACCGGGGAGCTGTTTTTT.

This chain uses TRBV20-1 with TRBJ2-1; possible D gene TRBD1, 5 bases. Germline V gene lookup returns CDR1 DFQATT and CDR2 SNEGSKA (reference sequence). CDR3 size: 14 residues. The germline V and J ends were trimmed by 5 bases and 1 base, with 12 bases remaining between them. CDR3 sequence reads: CSALGVLSYNEQFF. Here the CDR3 DNA reads TGCAGTGCTCTAGGGGTTTTGTCCTACAATGAGCAGTTCTTC.

The chain employs TRBV7-9 and TRBJ2-7, with D perhaps matching TRBD1 (6 bases). The CDR3 spans 14 residues. Germline CDR1 reads SEHNR; CDR2 reads FQNEAQ (reference sequence). Trimming removed 1 base at V and 7 bases at J, with 14 bases between. CDR3 nucleotide sequence: TGTGCCAGCAGCTTAGTTCTCGAGGGGGAGGAGCAGTACTTC. This sequence encodes CASSLVLEGEEQYF.

In its sample, this clonotype was seen a few times. With a much larger clone just one base away, this may be a read error. V is TRBV7-8 and J is TRBJ2-6, with a weak D call TRBD1 (5 bases). CDR1 is SGHVS and CDR2 is FQNEAQ in the germline V gene. The CDR3 extends over 12 amino acids. In nucleotides, the CDR3 is TGTGCCAGCAGCTTTGGGGCCAGCGTCCTGACTTTC. This encodes CASSFGASVLTF.

Ten or more counts support this clonotype. The genes are TRBV4-1 and TRBJ2-5; D unresolved. V was pared by 0 bases and J by 5 bases, with 7 bases between. Germline loops: CDR1 MGHRA, CDR2 YSYEKL. This CDR3 is 13 amino acids long. CDR3: CASSQDHRETQYF. In DNA form, the CDR3 reads TGCGCCAGCAGCCAAGATCATCGCGAGACCCAGTACTTC.

This clonotype was seen at least ten times. V usage is TRBV7-9 and J usage is TRBJ2-1; a possible D gene is TRBD2 (6 bases). Germline loops: CDR1 SEHNR, CDR2 FQNEAQ (reference sequence). Trimming shortened V by 5 bases and J by 5 bases, and 19 bases separated the two germline ends. The CDR3 is made up of 16 amino acids. Here the CDR3 reads CASSPTSGWGDNEQFF. The CDR3 nucleotides read TGTGCCAGCAGCCCCACCTCGGGCTGGGGGGACAATGAGCAGTTCTTC.

Only a few counts were recorded for this clonotype. The rearrangement joins TRBV14 to TRBJ1-6; D might be TRBD1 (5 bases). Germline CDR1 is SGHDN and CDR2 is FVKESK. Between the trimmed V and J ends, which lost 0 bases and 0 bases, there was a span of 15 bases. The CDR3 contains 19 residues. CDR3 nucleotides: TGTGCCAGCAGCCAAGATAGAGTGACAGCGAGCTCCTATAATTCACCCCTCCACTTT. Translated: CASSQDRVTASSYNSPLHF.

At least ten counts were recorded for this clonotype. The chain uses TRBV28 and TRBJ2-4, with 7 bases identical to TRBD1. Per germline, CDR1 MDHEN and CDR2 SYDVKM. The CDR3 is 17 amino acids. Trimming took 4 bases from V and 0 from J; bases not matched to a gene: 9. CDR3: CASSYEGAKGAKNIQYF. The CDR3 DNA sequence: TGTGCCAGCAGTTACGAGGGGGCGAAGGGAGCCAAAAACATTCAGTACTTC.

The genes are TRBV12-3 or TRBV12-4 and TRBJ2-6; 13 nucleotides line up with TRBD2. The CDR3 is 21 residues long. Trimming at V came to 6 bases and at J to 0 bases, leaving 14 bases not matched to a gene. This CDR3 reads CASSPHPGTSGTSSGANVLTF. The CDR3 DNA reads TGTGCCAGCAGCCCTCACCCCGGGACTAGCGGGACTAGCTCTGGGGCCAACGTCCTGACTTTC.

The table lists this clonotype with many counts. The chain combines TRBV6-1 with TRBJ2-1, with D unclear. The V end was cut by 2 bases, the J end by 8 bases, with 4 bases between. The CDR3 length is 11 residues. Germline CDR1 is MNHNS and CDR2 is SASEGT. The CDR3, as DNA: TGTGCCAGCAGTGAAATGTATGAGCAGTTCTTC. It is translated as CASSEMYEQFF.

The rearrangement links TRBV5-8 to TRBJ1-2, with 8 bases fitting TRBD1. The V gene's germline CDR1 is SGHTS and CDR2 YDEGEE. CDR3 size: 17 residues. The trim removed 5 bases at V and 4 bases at J, leaving 16 bases unmatched. The chain's CDR3 is CASSYDTKGQAIYGYTF. The CDR3 nucleotides read TGTGCCAGCAGTTATGATACGAAGGGACAGGCCATCTATGGCTACACCTTC.

The rearrangement links TRBV27 to TRBJ1-4; D is uncertain. V was pared by 4 bases and J by 4 bases, with 22 bases between. CDR3 length: 18 residues. Germline lookup yields CDR1 MNHEY and CDR2 SMNVEV (reference sequence). In nucleotides, the CDR3 is TGTGCCAGCAGTTCCCTTGGAGGACCGGTGGGTGATAATGAAAAACTGTTTTTT. This encodes CASSSLGGPVGDNEKLFF.

This clonotype appeared a few times. The J gene is TRBJ2-3, the V gene TRBV7-3; D might be TRBD1 (5 bases). This CDR3 has 15 residues. V was clipped by 5 bases and J by 3 bases, with 15 bases between them. Germline V lookup: CDR1 SGHTA, CDR2 FQGTGA. CDR3 bases: TGTGCCAGCAGCCCAACCTCGCAGGGAACAGATACGCAGTATTTT. Encoded protein: CASSPTSQGTDTQYF.

This clonotype appeared a few times. The rearrangement joins TRBV6-2 or TRBV6-3 to TRBJ2-1; 7 positions match TRBD2. Germline assignment: CDR1 MNHEY and CDR2 SVGEGT. The V segment lost 7 bases and the J segment 7 bases; nucleotides outside the gene matches: 10. The CDR3 length is 14 residues. CDR3 amino acids: CASKEGGGSNEQFF. CDR3 nucleotide sequence: TGTGCCAGCAAGGAGGGTGGCGGGAGTAATGAGCAGTTCTTC.

This chain uses TRBV24-1 with TRBJ2-7, with D possibly being TRBD2 (6 bases). Germline loops: CDR1 KGHDR, CDR2 SFDVKD. The V end was cut by 3 bases, the J end by 0 bases, with 11 bases between. There are 15 residues in the CDR3. This chain's CDR3 is CATSDNSGASYEQYF. The CDR3 DNA follows: TGTGCCACCAGTGATAATAGCGGAGCCTCCTACGAGCAGTACTTC.

This clonotype has at least ten counts. CDR3 in amino acids: CASPRTGNYEQYF. In DNA form, the CDR3 reads TGTGCCAGCCCTCGGACAGGGAACTACGAGCAGTACTTC. The chain recombines TRBV6-2 or TRBV6-3 with TRBJ2-7; 8 bases line up with TRBD1. There are 13 residues in the CDR3. CDR1 and CDR2 from the germline V gene are MNHEY and SVGEGT. Trimming removed 8 bases from V and 3 bases from J; junction bases left unmatched: 6.

This clonotype appeared many times. The chain uses TRBV11-3 and TRBJ2-7; 8 nucleotides match TRBD2. Unmatched junction bases numbered 7, after V lost 6 bases and J lost 0 bases. Germline CDR1 is SGHNT and CDR2 is YENEEA. The CDR3 is made up of 15 amino acids. CDR3 amino acids: CASSPGAGDSYEQYF. In DNA, the CDR3 is TGTGCCAGCAGTCCGGGAGCGGGGGACTCCTACGAGCAGTACTTC.

This clonotype came up many times. The gene calls are TRBV11-3 and TRBJ2-1; 9 bases map to TRBD2. Germline V CDR1 and CDR2: SGHNT, YENEEA. The junction had 4 bases not matched to a gene; V was cut back by 1 base and J by 12 bases. The CDR3 sequence is 13 residues long. The CDR3 DNA sequence: TGTGCCAGCAGCTTAGGGTTAGCGGGAGTGCAGTTCTTC. Its translation: CASSLGLAGVQFF.

This sequence joins TRBV5-1 and TRBJ1-2; D remains ambiguous. Trimming stripped 2 bases from V and 0 bases from J, with 11 bases between. This CDR3 is 15 amino acids long. Germline loops: CDR1 SGHRS, CDR2 YFSETQ. The CDR3 DNA is TGCGCCAGCAGCTTACAGCCTCCGGCTAACTATGGCTACACCTTC. This translates into CASSLQPPANYGYTF.

This clonotype was observed many times. V and J are TRBV12-3 or TRBV12-4 and TRBJ2-5, with TRBD1 matching 8 bases. CDR3 length: 15 amino acids. With V trimmed by 3 bases and J by 4 bases, 7 bases remained unmatched. CDR3 bases: TGTGCCAGCAGTTTTCAGGGGGCGATAGGAGAGACCCAGTACTTC. This gives the protein CASSFQGAIGETQYF.

CDR3 region: CASSLEGSGFYEQYF. Written as DNA, the CDR3 is TGCGCCAGCAGCTTGGAGGGTAGCGGATTCTACGAGCAGTACTTC. The chain combines TRBV5-1 with TRBJ2-7; tentatively, D is TRBD2 (6 bases). The CDR3 consists of 15 residues. Trimming shortened V by 0 bases and J by 3 bases, and 13 bases separated the two germline ends. Per germline, CDR1 SGHRS and CDR2 YFSETQ.

This clonotype was seen just once. This could be a read error, since a much larger clone is one nucleotide away. This chain links TRBV28 with TRBJ1-1; D is uncertain. This CDR3 comprises 11 residues. CDR1 MDHEN and CDR2 SYDVKM come from the germline V gene. CDR3 sequence: CVSSRDTEAFF. The DNA for the CDR3 is TGTGTCAGCAGTCGTGACACTGAAGCTTTCTTT. Based on the CDR3 plus reference TRBV28 and TRBJ1-1, the full variable domain is DVKVTQSSRYLVKRTGEKVFLECVQDMDHENMFWYRQDPGLGLRLIYFSYDVKMKEKGDIPEGYSVSREKKERFSLILESASTNQTSMYLCVSSRDTEAFFGQGTRLTVV.

At least ten counts were recorded for this clonotype. V and J are TRBV20-1 and TRBJ2-2; weak D call: TRBD1 (5 bases). This CDR3 has 17 amino acids. The germline V gene encodes CDR1 DFQATT and CDR2 SNEGSKA (reference sequence). Trimming removed 0 bases at V and 0 bases at J, with 14 bases between. CDR3 amino acids: CSAREIGHNANTGELFF. DNA of the CDR3: TGCAGTGCTAGAGAGATTGGACATAACGCGAACACCGGGGAGCTGTTTTTT.

This clonotype has a handful of counts. The gene calls are TRBV9 and TRBJ1-1; D gene unclear. Trimming pared 3 bases from V and 1 base from J, leaving 13 bases between. Looked up from germline, CDR1 is SGDLS and CDR2 is YYNGEE. This CDR3 comprises 15 residues. The CDR3 DNA reads TGTGCCAGCAGCGGACCCCAAAAGGCGAACACTGAAGCTTTCTTT. This encodes CASSGPQKANTEAFF.

V is TRBV10-3 and J is TRBJ2-2; possible D gene TRBD2, 5 bases. The V end was cut by 8 bases, the J end by 0 bases, with 7 bases between. The CDR3 has 13 residues. Per the germline V gene, CDR1 is ENHRY and CDR2 is SYGVKD. The CDR3 loop reads CAIAGANTGELFF. As DNA, the CDR3 is TGTGCCATCGCGGGCGCGAACACCGGGGAGCTGTTTTTT.

Details on this clonotype: A much larger clone sits a single nucleotide away, making a read error possible. The chain employs TRBV24-1 and TRBJ2-1; TRBD2 matches at 13 bases. Losses at the gene ends were 4 bases for V and 12 bases for J; bases not matched to a gene: 14. Germline assignment: CDR1 KGHDR and CDR2 SFDVKD. This CDR3 has 17 amino acids. CDR3 protein: CATSDPSGLAGRLRQFF. The CDR3 DNA reads TGTGCCACCAGTGACCCCTCGGGACTAGCGGGAAGGCTGAGGCAGTTCTTC.

This clonotype was recorded a few times. The chain has TRBV14 and TRBJ2-1; D assignment may be TRBD1 or TRBD2 (6 bases each). V lost 1 base to trimming and J lost 4 bases, with 11 bases between them. The germline CDR1 and CDR2 sequences are SGHDN and FVKESK. The CDR3 is 15 residues long. CDR3 loop: CASSQVPGAYNEQFF. CDR3 coding DNA: TGTGCCAGCAGCCAAGTGCCGGGGGCTTACAATGAGCAGTTCTTC. Full variable domain (rest looked up from reference TRBV14 and TRBJ2-1): EAGVTQFPSHSVIEKGQTVTLRCDPISGHDNLYWYRRVMGKEIKFLLHFVKESKQDESGMPNNRFLAERTGGTYSTLKVQPAELEDSGVYFCASSQVPGAYNEQFFGPGTRLTVL.

The table lists this clonotype with many counts. This chain connects TRBV5-5 to TRBJ1-4; tentative D call: TRBD1 (5 bases). The CDR3 has 16 amino acids. Per germline, CDR1 SGHKS and CDR2 YYEKEE (reference sequence). The V and J ends lost 4 bases and 0 bases respectively, with 13 bases between them. The CDR3 sequence is CASSTGHLATNEKLFF. The DNA of the CDR3 is TGTGCCAGCAGCACCGGACACCTCGCAACTAATGAAAAACTGTTTTTT.

This clonotype appeared once. This sequence joins TRBV11-2 and TRBJ2-7; perhaps TRBD1 as D (5 bases). The CDR3 extends over 15 amino acids. V lost 0 bases and J lost 3, with 12 bases in between. Germline V gives CDR1 SGHAT, CDR2 FQNNGV. The CDR3 here is CASSLDLPQVYEQYF. The CDR3 DNA reads as TGTGCCAGCAGCTTAGATCTCCCACAGGTCTACGAGCAGTACTTC.